This TCR beta chain was profiled in a study of Ad26.COV2.S vaccination and SARS-CoV-2 variants. Study-level background: This donor came from the COV1001 trial of Ad26.COV2.S. In the study, Ad26.COV2.S was injected intramuscularly once, or twice 56 days apart.

Note on this clone: The antigen remains unidentified.

The germline CDR1 and CDR2 sequences are WNHNN and SYGVQD (reference sequence). The CDR3 totals 10 residues. V shed 11 bases and J shed 6 bases, with 9 bases lying between them. Sample treatment: about 20 received Ad26.COV2.S at low or high dose, single or two shots; about five received placebo; per-sample allocation not given. Repertoires come from day 63 after the first vaccine or placebo injection. Whoever gave the sample was an adult aged 18-55 years in Boston. The table came from immunoSEQ multiplex PCR; TCRdb's copy has only in-frame clones and leaves some out. The top ten clones hold around 4.5% of a sample with 440,000 or so clones, about nine tenths of them seen once. Study-wide results and caveats: People who got the vaccine or the placebo had similar non-spike TCR breadth.

The specimen comprised peripheral blood, sampled in a trial of Ad26.COV2.S vaccine versus placebo. The rearrangement uses TRBV10-1 and TRBJ2-3; D remains unclear. This sequence was found in a person aged 18-60 years who received the Ad26.COV2.S COVID-19 vaccine or a placebo. CDR3 nucleotide sequence: TGCGCCCTCTACGCCGATACGCAGTATTTT. Translating it yields CALYADTQYF.